These 15 T cell receptor beta chains were sequenced from one sample in a study of CXCR3-negative and CXCR3-positive naive CD8 T cells. UMI-labeled 5' RACE yielded the TRB cDNA libraries. TCRdb reanalyzed the 5' RACE reads, giving one entry per CDR3 protein sequence and no DNA. The sample table includes 45,000 to 60,000 distinct CDR3 sequences. The sequenced sample was naive CXCR3- CD8+ T cells from blood. Specified subset: CD45RO-CCR7+CD27+CD95- naive CD8+ T cells lacking CXCR3 (TNR3-). The receptors were gathered from a human donor in good health. Some clones in this sample may be carry-over from other donors' samples.

The rearrangement uses TRBV5-1 and TRBJ2-7; TCRdb proposes TRBD1, but this gene call is untestable without DNA. This CDR3 region has 16 residues. CDR1 is SGHRS and CDR2 is YFSETQ in the germline V gene. The CDR3: CASSFVTGGISYEQYF.

The rearrangement joins TRBV12-3 or TRBV12-4 to TRBJ2-5; TCRdb picks TRBD1, but there is no DNA to check that call. This CDR3 comprises 15 residues. This CDR3 is CASSHTGGRQETQYF.

The rearrangement uses TRBV20-1 and TRBJ2-7. Germline V gives CDR1 DFQATT, CDR2 SNEGSKA (reference sequence). The CDR3 totals 12 residues. CDR3 protein: CSARVPTLEQYF.

This chain connects TRBV20-1 to TRBJ1-2; TCRdb returns TRBD1, unconfirmable since there is no DNA. Germline CDR1 and CDR2: DFQATT and SNEGSKA (reference sequence). This CDR3 has 14 residues. Here the CDR3 reads CSARDADNIYGYTF.

The genes are TRBV4-3 and TRBJ2-2; TCRdb proposes TRBD2, but this gene call is untestable without DNA. The CDR3 loop spans 18 amino acids. The germline gives CDR1 LGHNA, CDR2 YSLEER. CDR3 loop: CASSQERGLALITGELFF.

The CDR3 spells CASSQDEGRQETQYF. J is TRBJ2-5 and V is TRBV14. This CDR3 is 15 amino acids long. CDR1 is SGHDN and CDR2 is FVKESK in the germline V gene.

The chain uses TRBV27 and TRBJ2-7. The germline gives CDR1 MNHEY, CDR2 SMNVEV (reference sequence). This CDR3 contains 11 residues. Here the CDR3 reads CASSTPYEQYF.

This chain joins TRBV29-1 and TRBJ2-1; TCRdb proposes TRBD1, but this gene call is untestable without DNA. This CDR3 has 13 residues. Germline loops: CDR1 SQVTM, CDR2 ANQGSEA. The CDR3 loop reads CSARTITNNEQFF.

The CDR3 protein is CASSSGLAGFLNYEQYF. This chain links TRBV11-2 with TRBJ2-7; TCRdb outputs TRBD2, but without DNA this stays unchecked. The CDR3 length is 17 residues. From germline, CDR1 is SGHAT and CDR2 FQNNGV.

This chain uses TRBV4-3 with TRBJ2-1; TCRdb calls TRBD1, which cannot be checked without DNA. Germline V lookup: CDR1 LGHNA, CDR2 YSLEER. The CDR3 is 18 residues long. The CDR3 is CASSQDRAGGSSYNEQFF.

The chain employs TRBV5-1 and TRBJ2-2; TCRdb outputs TRBD2, but without DNA this stays unchecked. Germline V gene data show CDR1 as SGHRS and CDR2 as YFSETQ. The CDR3 extends over 16 amino acids. The CDR3 is CASSLVGGDNTGELFF.

The chain carries TRBV15 and TRBJ2-1. Germline lookup yields CDR1 LNHNV and CDR2 YYDKDF (reference sequence). The CDR3 length is 17 residues. CDR3: CATSRLRQGPPYNEQFF.

The chain joins TRBV6-1 to TRBJ2-3; absent DNA, TCRdb's TRBD2 call cannot be checked. Per the germline V gene, CDR1 is MNHNS and CDR2 is SASEGT. The CDR3 length is 16 residues. This CDR3 reads CASTELAGGAPDTQYF.

V usage is TRBV7-9 and J usage is TRBJ2-7; TCRdb indicates TRBD1, and absent DNA this call remains unverified. Germline-derived CDR1 and CDR2 are SEHNR and FQNEAQ (reference sequence). The CDR3 runs 13 residues. The CDR3 sequence: CASSSGLSYEQYF.

The chain uses TRBV30 and TRBJ1-1; absent DNA, TCRdb's TRBD1 call cannot be checked. The CDR3 runs 13 residues. Germline CDR1 GTSNPN, CDR2 SVGIG (reference sequence). CDR3 residues: CAWIGVENTEAFF.